Listed below are T cell receptor beta chains from one sample, sequenced in a study of T cells in Graves' hyperthyroidism and ophthalmopathy. TCRdb called the multiplex PCR reads again in MiXCR, with one record for every CDR3 protein. The data contain about 560,000 distinct CDR3 sequences, approximately 15% of them singletons. Sequenced input: blood. These receptor sequences come from a woman aged 18-29 years with Graves' hyperthyroidism. Both conserved end residues are part of each CDR3. The D gene is left open where the match is weak. The listing skips clone size in some rows; elsewhere it reads once, few, many or a size class.

d_call,clone_size,v_call,j_call,cdr3_aa,cdr3_nt
.,few,TRBV18,TRBJ1-3,CASSPSGEENTIYF,TGTGCCAGCTCACCATCGGGGGAGGAAAACACCATATATTTT
.,.,TRBV20-1,TRBJ1-4,CSARDPGQLLFF,TGCAGTGCTAGAGATCCTGGACAGTTACTGTTTTTT
.,few,TRBV30,TRBJ2-1,CAWSVILGPYNEQFF,TGTGCCTGGAGTGTCATATTAGGACCTTACAATGAGCAGTTCTTC
.,.,TRBV13,TRBJ2-5,CASSGSGQTQETQYF,TGTGCCAGCAGCGGATCGGGACAAACCCAAGAGACCCAGTACTTC
TRBD1,many,TRBV12-3/TRBV12-4,TRBJ2-1,CASKGGQGLGWTVGEQFF,TGTGCCAGCAAAGGGGGACAGGGGTTAGGTTGGACTGTCGGTGAGCAGTTCTTC
.,.,TRBV6-1,TRBJ2-7,CASSDSRVEQYF,TGTGCCAGCAGTGATTCAAGGGTCGAGCAGTACTTC
.,many,TRBV18,TRBJ2-1,CASSPRQTYNEQFF,TGTGCCAGCTCACCAAGACAGACGTACAATGAGCAGTTCTTC
TRBD2,.,TRBV13,TRBJ2-3,CASSALLAARDTQYF,TGTGCCAGCAGCGCCCTACTAGCGGCCCGGGATACGCAGTATTTT
.,many,TRBV7-9,TRBJ2-1,CASSQAQTPNEQFF,TGTGCCAGCAGCCAAGCGCAAACTCCCAATGAGCAGTTCTTC
.,.,TRBV10-3,TRBJ2-1,CAISGGQTYNEQFF,TGTGCCATCAGTGGGGGGCAGACCTACAATGAGCAGTTCTTC
.,.,TRBV24-1,TRBJ1-5,CATSGSGVNQPQHF,TGTGCCACCAGTGGGTCCGGCGTCAATCAGCCCCAGCATTTT
.,many,TRBV20-1,TRBJ2-3,CSARSPRGTDTQYF,TGCAGTGCTAGATCCCCCAGGGGCACAGATACGCAGTATTTT
.,many,TRBV29-1,TRBJ2-5,CSVEVLAGETQYF,TGCAGCGTTGAGGTTCTAGCAGGAGAGACCCAGTACTTC
TRBD2,many,TRBV11-2,TRBJ2-1,CASSSSGSNNEQFF,TGTGCCAGCAGCTCTAGCGGGAGTAACAATGAGCAGTTCTTC
.,many,TRBV27,TRBJ2-7,CASSLKPQTIYEQYF,TGTGCCAGCAGTTTAAAACCCCAGACCATCTACGAGCAGTACTTC
.,few,TRBV6-1,TRBJ1-1,CAARGNTEAFF,TGTGCCGCGAGGGGGAACACTGAAGCTTTCTTT
.,few,TRBV15,TRBJ1-2,CATMGPPPYGYTF,TGTGCCACCATGGGCCCACCACCTTATGGCTACACCTTC
.,.,TRBV7-2,TRBJ2-2,CASSFDTTGELFF,TGTGCCAGCAGCTTCGATACAACCGGGGAGCTGTTTTTT
.,few,TRBV5-1,TRBJ2-7,CASSLVGTTYEQYF,TGCGCCAGCAGCTTGGTCGGGACAACCTACGAGCAGTACTTC
.,.,TRBV7-8,TRBJ1-2,CASSLSSRAKYGYTF,TGTGCCAGCAGCTTAAGTAGCAGGGCTAAATATGGCTACACCTTC
.,many,TRBV10-3,TRBJ2-6,CAISEPSGGGGANVLTF,TGTGCCATCAGTGAGCCCAGTGGGGGTGGAGGGGCCAACGTCCTGACTTTC
.,many,TRBV28,TRBJ1-1,CASISTGLGAFF,TGTGCCAGCATTAGTACCGGCCTGGGCGCTTTCTTT
.,many,TRBV20-1,TRBJ1-2,CSAIRDISNYGYTF,TGCAGTGCTATCCGGGACATTTCTAACTATGGCTACACCTTC
TRBD2,.,TRBV18,TRBJ2-5,CASSSPGTTQETQYF,TGTGCCAGCTCATCTCCCGGGACTACTCAAGAGACCCAGTACTTC
.,few,TRBV15,TRBJ1-5,CATSSGGRDQPQHF,TGTGCCACCAGCAGCGGGGGTAGAGATCAGCCCCAGCATTTT
.,.,TRBV29-1,TRBJ1-1,CSVDKPPASTEAFF,TGCAGCGTTGATAAGCCCCCGGCGAGCACTGAAGCTTTCTTT
.,.,TRBV5-1,TRBJ2-3,CASSLVRRGTPDTQYF,TGCGCCAGCAGCTTGGTAAGGAGGGGGACCCCAGATACGCAGTATTTT
.,.,TRBV9,TRBJ1-1,CASSVVEGLAFF,TGTGCCAGCAGCGTAGTAGAAGGTCTGGCTTTCTTT
.,few,TRBV12-3/TRBV12-4,TRBJ2-2,CASTLGGGELFF,TGTGCCAGCACCTTAGGGGGCGGGGAGCTGTTTTTT
.,many,TRBV3-1,TRBJ2-5,CASSQGGETQYF,TGTGCCAGCAGCCAAGGCGGGGAGACCCAGTACTTC
.,many,TRBV11-2,TRBJ2-1,CASSFIGANEQFF,TGTGCCAGCAGTTTCATTGGGGCAAATGAGCAGTTCTTC
.,many,TRBV12-3/TRBV12-4,TRBJ2-2,CASSYRSGGELFF,TGTGCCAGCAGTTACAGGTCCGGGGGGGAGCTGTTTTTT
TRBD2,.,TRBV5-5,TRBJ2-7,CASTLGTRVYEQYF,TGTGCCAGCACCCTCGGGACTAGGGTCTACGAGCAGTACTTC
TRBD1,.,TRBV4-1,TRBJ1-5,CASSQGLQGAQGSNQPQHF,TGCGCCAGCAGCCAAGGCCTACAGGGGGCTCAAGGAAGCAATCAGCCCCAGCATTTT
.,few,TRBV28,TRBJ1-2,CASTPGDYGYTF,TGTGCCAGCACCCCCGGCGACTATGGCTACACCTTC
.,.,TRBV19,TRBJ1-5,CASSIGHTAFNQPQHF,TGTGCCAGTAGTATAGGGCACACTGCCTTCAATCAGCCCCAGCATTTT
.,.,TRBV2,TRBJ1-4,CASSAQGLTNEKLFF,TGTGCCAGCAGCGCCCAGGGGTTAACTAATGAAAAACTGTTTTTT
TRBD1,few,TRBV19,TRBJ2-7,CASGRDRAHEQYF,TGTGCCAGTGGGCGGGACAGGGCCCACGAGCAGTACTTC
.,.,TRBV10-3,TRBJ2-2,CAINENTGELFF,TGTGCCATCAACGAGAACACCGGGGAGCTGTTTTTT
TRBD1,many,TRBV7-2,TRBJ2-5,CASSLGTGREETQYF,TGTGCCAGCAGCCTCGGGACAGGGAGGGAAGAGACCCAGTACTTC
.,many,TRBV12-3/TRBV12-4,TRBJ1-2,CASRQNYGYTF,TGTGCCAGCAGACAGAACTATGGCTACACCTTC
TRBD1,few,TRBV6-1,TRBJ2-2,CASRQGAVGELFF,TGTGCCAGCAGACAGGGGGCCGTCGGGGAGCTGTTTTTT